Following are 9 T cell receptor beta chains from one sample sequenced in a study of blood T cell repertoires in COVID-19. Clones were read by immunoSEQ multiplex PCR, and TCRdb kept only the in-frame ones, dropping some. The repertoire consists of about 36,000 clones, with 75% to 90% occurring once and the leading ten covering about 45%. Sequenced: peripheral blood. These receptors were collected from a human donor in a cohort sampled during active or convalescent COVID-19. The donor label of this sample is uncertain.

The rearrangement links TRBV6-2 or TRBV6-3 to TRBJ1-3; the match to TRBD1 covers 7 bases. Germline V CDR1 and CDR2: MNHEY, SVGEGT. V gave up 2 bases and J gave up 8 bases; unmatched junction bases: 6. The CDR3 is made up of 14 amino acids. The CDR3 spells CASSYVGQSDTIYF. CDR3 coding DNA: TGTGCCAGCAGTTACGTGGGACAGTCGGACACCATATATTTT.

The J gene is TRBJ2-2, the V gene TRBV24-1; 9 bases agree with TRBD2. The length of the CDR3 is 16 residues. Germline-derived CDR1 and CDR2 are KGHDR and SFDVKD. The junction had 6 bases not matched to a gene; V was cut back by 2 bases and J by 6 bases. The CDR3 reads CATSDSGGRASGELFF. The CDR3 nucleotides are TGTGCCACCAGTGATTCTGGCGGGAGGGCCTCCGGGGAGCTGTTTTTT.

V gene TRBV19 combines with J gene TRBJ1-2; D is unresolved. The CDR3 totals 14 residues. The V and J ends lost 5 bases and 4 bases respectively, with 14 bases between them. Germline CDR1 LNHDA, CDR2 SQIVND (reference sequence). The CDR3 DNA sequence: TGTGCCAGTAGTCCTCGGGGAGGGATCTATGGCTACACCTTC. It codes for CASSPRGGIYGYTF.

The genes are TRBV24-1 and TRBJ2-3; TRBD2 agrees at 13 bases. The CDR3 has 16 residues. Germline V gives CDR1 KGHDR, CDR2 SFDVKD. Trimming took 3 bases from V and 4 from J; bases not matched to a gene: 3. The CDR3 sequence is CATSDTSGRAADTQYF. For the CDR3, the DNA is TGTGCCACCAGTGATACTAGCGGGAGGGCCGCAGATACGCAGTATTTT.

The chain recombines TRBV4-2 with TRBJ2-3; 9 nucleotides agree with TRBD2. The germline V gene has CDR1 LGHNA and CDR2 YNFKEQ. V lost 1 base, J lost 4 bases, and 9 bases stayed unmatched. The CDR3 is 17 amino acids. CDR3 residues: CASSQGGGRVKADTQYF. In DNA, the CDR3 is TGTGCCAGCAGCCAAGGGGGCGGGAGGGTCAAGGCAGATACGCAGTATTTT.

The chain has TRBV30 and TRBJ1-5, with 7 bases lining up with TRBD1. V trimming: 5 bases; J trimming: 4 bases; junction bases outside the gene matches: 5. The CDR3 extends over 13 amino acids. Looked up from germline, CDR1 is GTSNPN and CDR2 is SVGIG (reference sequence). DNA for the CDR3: TGTGCCTGGGCGACAGGGATAAATCAGCCCCAGCATTTT. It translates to CAWATGINQPQHF.

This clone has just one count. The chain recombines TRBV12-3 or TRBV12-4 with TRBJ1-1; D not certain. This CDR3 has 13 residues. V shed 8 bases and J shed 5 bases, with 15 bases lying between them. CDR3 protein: CASGRQRGTEAFF. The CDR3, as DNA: TGTGCCAGCGGGAGACAAAGAGGGACTGAAGCTTTCTTT.

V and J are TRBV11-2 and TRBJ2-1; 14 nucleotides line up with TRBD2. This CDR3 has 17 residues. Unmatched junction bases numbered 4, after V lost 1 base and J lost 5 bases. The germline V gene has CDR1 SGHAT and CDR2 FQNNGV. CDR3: CASSLAGTSGSDNEQFF. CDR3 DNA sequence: TGTGCCAGCAGCTTAGCCGGGACTAGCGGGAGCGACAATGAGCAGTTCTTC.

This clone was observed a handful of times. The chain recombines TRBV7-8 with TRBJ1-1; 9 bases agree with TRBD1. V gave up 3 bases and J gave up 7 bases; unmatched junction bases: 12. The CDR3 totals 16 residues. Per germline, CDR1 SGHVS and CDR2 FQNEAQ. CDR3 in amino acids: CASSFEQGALGLEAFF. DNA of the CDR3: TGTGCCAGCAGCTTCGAACAGGGGGCATTAGGGCTTGAAGCTTTCTTT.